This passage covers 18 T cell receptor beta chains from one sample sequenced in a study of blood T cell repertoires in COVID-19 (dated by TCRdb to 2020 to 2021). Library generation was performed with the immunoSEQ multiplex PCR assay. This is the immuneACCESS table as TCRdb keeps it, with only in-frame sequences that have V and J called. A part of the clones is gone; compared with another copy, unresolved V genes explain less than half, and the rest is unexplained. The sample table shows 150,000 or so clones, and roughly nine tenths are seen once. The ten top clones hold roughly 11% of the sample. The material sequenced was peripheral blood. These receptors came from a woman in her seventies with COVID-19, enrolled during active disease.

The chain links TRBV4-1 to TRBJ2-2, with 7 bases lining up with TRBD1. CDR1 is MGHRA and CDR2 is YSYEKL in the germline V gene. V dropped 2 bases and J dropped 4; count of bases not matched to a gene: 7. The CDR3 loop spans 16 amino acids. The CDR3 nucleotides are TGCGCCAGCAGCCAACAGGCTGCAGGGGGCACCGGGGAGCTGTTTTTT. This encodes CASSQQAAGGTGELFF.

V gene TRBV29-1 combines with J gene TRBJ2-3; 10 nucleotides agree with TRBD2. This CDR3 is built from 12 residues. The V segment lost 7 bases and the J segment 5 bases; nucleotides outside the gene matches: 3. Germline CDR1 SQVTM, CDR2 ANQGSEA. The CDR3 nucleotides read TGCAGCGGATCTAGCGGGGGAGATACGCAGTATTTT. Protein product: CSGSSGGDTQYF.

The J gene is TRBJ2-3, the V gene TRBV27; 10 bases are a match to TRBD2. This CDR3 comprises 18 residues. Trimming removed 8 bases from V and 2 bases from J; junction bases left unmatched: 16. Germline loops: CDR1 MNHEY, CDR2 SMNVEV (reference sequence). CDR3 nucleotide sequence: TGTGCCAGCGGGGGCCTTGTGCGTCTAGCGGGGGTCACAGATACGCAGTATTTT. Protein product: CASGGLVRLAGVTDTQYF.

The rearrangement links TRBV30 to TRBJ1-1; tentative D call: TRBD1 (5 bases). CDR1 GTSNPN and CDR2 SVGIG come from the germline V gene (reference sequence). Trimming cost V 0 bases and J 6 bases, with 8 bases left between them. The CDR3 sequence is 12 residues long. CDR3 loop: CAWSVPGPEAFF. As DNA, the CDR3 is TGTGCCTGGAGTGTACCAGGGCCTGAAGCTTTCTTT.

This sequence joins TRBV2 and TRBJ1-2; TRBD1 matches 7 bases. CDR1 and CDR2 (germline): SNHLY, FYNNEI. The CDR3 consists of 12 residues. J lost 6 bases, V lost 10 bases, and 8 bases had no gene match. CDR3 residues: CATHDGTDGYTF. The CDR3 DNA reads as TGTGCCACACACGACGGGACAGATGGCTACACCTTC.

The chain joins TRBV2 to TRBJ1-4, with TRBD1 matching 11 bases. The trim removed 4 bases at V and 5 bases at J, leaving 3 bases unmatched. Per the germline V gene, CDR1 is SNHLY and CDR2 is FYNNEI. This CDR3 has 15 residues. The CDR3 here is CASSAGTGGNEKLFF. The CDR3 DNA is TGTGCCAGCAGTGCTGGGACAGGGGGAAATGAAAAACTGTTTTTT.

The chain carries TRBV6-6 and TRBJ2-5; D not certain. This CDR3 has 14 residues. The germline V gene encodes CDR1 MNHNY and CDR2 SVGAGI (reference sequence). Trimming shortened V by 5 bases and J by 5 bases, and 15 bases separated the two germline ends. For the CDR3, the DNA is TGTGCCAGCAGTACCCGTTACTCTGAGGAGACCCAGTACTTC. The encoded protein is CASSTRYSEETQYF.

V usage is TRBV7-8 and J usage is TRBJ1-2; no reliable D call. Germline CDR1 and CDR2: SGHVS and FQNEAQ. This CDR3 is 14 amino acids long. V lost 1 base and J lost 2, with 8 bases in between. The CDR3 DNA follows: TGTGCCAGCAGCTTAGGGGGAGCGAACTATGGCTACACCTTC. This translates into CASSLGGANYGYTF.

Of note for this clone: Sequence at one end of the junction differs from germline and may be a read error. J is TRBJ1-6 and V is TRBV6-5, with D perhaps TRBD1 (5 bases). Germline V gene data show CDR1 as MNHEY and CDR2 as SVGAGI. The CDR3 covers 14 residues. The chain's CDR3 is CAGRELSYNSPLHF. The CDR3 DNA is TGTGCCGGCAGGGAGTTAAGCTATAATTCACCCCTCCACTTT.

The J gene is TRBJ2-2, the V gene TRBV5-1, with D unresolved. This CDR3 has 15 amino acids. The V end was cut by 0 bases, the J end by 1 base, with 7 bases between. Germline CDR1 is SGHRS and CDR2 is YFSETQ. In DNA, the CDR3 is TGCGCCAGCAGCTTGGGCGGTTGGAACACCGGGGAGCTGTTTTTT. Amino acids: CASSLGGWNTGELFF.

The chain carries TRBV20-1 and TRBJ1-2; a weak D match, TRBD1 (6 bases). The CDR3 contains 17 residues. Looked up from germline, CDR1 is DFQATT and CDR2 is SNEGSKA (reference sequence). V was cut by 3 bases and J by 0 bases, with 20 bases left in between. Here the CDR3 reads CSASRAGRGAPNYGYTF. The CDR3 region has the DNA TGCAGTGCTAGTAGAGCAGGGAGGGGGGCCCCTAACTATGGCTACACCTTC.

The chain is built from TRBV3-1 (or the pseudogene TRBV3-2) and TRBJ1-2; 7 bases line up with TRBD1. The CDR3 runs to 13 residues. Trimming removed 4 bases from V and 7 bases from J; junction bases left unmatched: 6. Germline V gene lookup returns CDR1 LGHDT and CDR2 YNNKEL (reference sequence). CDR3 nucleotide sequence: TGTGCCAGCAGCCTGTTGGGACAGAGTGGCTACACCTTC. Encoded protein: CASSLLGQSGYTF.

V is TRBV28 and J is TRBJ1-1, with TRBD1 identical over 8 bases. This CDR3 contains 13 residues. V dropped 10 bases and J dropped 5; count of bases not matched to a gene: 9. Germline V gives CDR1 MDHEN, CDR2 SYDVKM. The chain's CDR3 is CAIRRTGNTEAFF. CDR3 DNA: TGTGCCATCCGGAGGACAGGGAATACTGAAGCTTTCTTT.

This chain uses TRBV28 with TRBJ1-1; D not resolved. From germline, CDR1 is MDHEN and CDR2 SYDVKM. This CDR3 comprises 14 residues. Trimming shortened V by 2 bases and J by 8 bases, and 15 bases separated the two germline ends. Here the CDR3 DNA reads TGTGCCAGCAGTTTAGAGACGGCGGCAACGGAAGCTTTCTTT. This encodes CASSLETAATEAFF. The full variable domain, its missing parts supplied by reference TRBV28 and TRBJ1-1, is DVKVTQSSRYLVKRTGEKVFLECVQDMDHENMFWYRQDPGLGLRLIYFSYDVKMKEKGDIPEGYSVSREKKERFSLILESASTNQTSMYLCASSLETAATEAFFGQGTRLTVV.

The rearrangement uses TRBV18 and TRBJ1-1; possibly TRBD1 for D (5 bases). The CDR3 spans 16 residues. Germline V gene data show CDR1 as KGHSH and CDR2 as LQKENI. V was cut by 6 bases and J by 3 bases, with 20 bases left in between. CDR3: CASSPRRPGGDTEAFF. The DNA for the CDR3 is TGTGCCAGCTCCCCCCGTCGCCCGGGAGGGGACACTGAAGCTTTCTTT.

Points on this clone: One junction end does not reproduce the germline sequence, and a read error may be involved. The V call is TRBV2, the J call TRBJ2-6; maybe TRBD1 (5 bases). The CDR3 covers 12 residues. CDR1 is SNHLY, CDR2 FYNNEI, per germline. The CDR3 DNA is TGTGCCAGCAGTGAAATTAGGGCAGGGCCTCGTTTC. Translated: CASSEIRAGPRF.

This sequence joins TRBV9 and TRBJ1-3; TRBD1 is a possible D gene (6 bases). The CDR3 contains 16 residues. V lost 0 bases and J 2 bases, leaving 12 bases between the germline ends. CDR1 SGDLS and CDR2 YYNGEE come from the germline V gene. CDR3 DNA: TGTGCCAGCAGCGTAGATTGGGGGCGGACTGGAAACACCATATATTTT. Encoded protein: CASSVDWGRTGNTIYF.

This rearrangement joins TRBV2 to TRBJ2-5, with 11 positions matching TRBD2. The CDR3 runs to 15 residues. Germline V CDR1 and CDR2: SNHLY, FYNNEI. The V segment lost 4 bases and the J segment 7 bases; nucleotides outside the gene matches: 8. CDR3: CASSGSVAGGRTQYF. CDR3 in DNA: TGTGCCAGCAGTGGGTCGGTAGCGGGGGGGCGGACCCAGTACTTC.